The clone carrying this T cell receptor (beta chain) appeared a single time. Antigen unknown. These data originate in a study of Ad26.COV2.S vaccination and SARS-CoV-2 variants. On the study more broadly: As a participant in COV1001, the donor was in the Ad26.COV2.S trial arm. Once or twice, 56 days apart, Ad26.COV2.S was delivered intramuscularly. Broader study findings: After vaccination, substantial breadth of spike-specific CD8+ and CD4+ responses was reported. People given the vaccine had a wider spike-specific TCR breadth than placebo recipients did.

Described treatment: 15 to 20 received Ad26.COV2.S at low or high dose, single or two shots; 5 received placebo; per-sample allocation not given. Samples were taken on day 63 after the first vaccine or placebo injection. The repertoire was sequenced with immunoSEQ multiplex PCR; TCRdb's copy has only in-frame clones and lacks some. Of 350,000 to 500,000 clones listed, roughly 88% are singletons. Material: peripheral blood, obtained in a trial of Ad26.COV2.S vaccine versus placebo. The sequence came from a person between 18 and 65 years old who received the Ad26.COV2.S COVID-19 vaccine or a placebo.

CDR3 protein: CASSQDHMQETQYF. DNA for the CDR3: TGTGCCAGCAGCCAAGATCACATGCAAGAGACCCAGTACTTC. This chain uses TRBV14 with TRBJ2-5; no clear D gene. In germline, CDR1 is SGHDN, CDR2 FVKESK. The CDR3 runs 14 residues. V lost 0 bases and J 2 bases, leaving 7 bases between the germline ends. The entire variable domain, with the rest obtained from reference TRBV14 and TRBJ2-5, is as follows: EAGVTQFPSHSVIEKGQTVTLRCDPISGHDNLYWYRRVMGKEIKFLLHFVKESKQDESGMPNNRFLAERTGGTYSTLKVQPAELEDSGVYFCASSQDHMQETQYFGPGTRLLVL.